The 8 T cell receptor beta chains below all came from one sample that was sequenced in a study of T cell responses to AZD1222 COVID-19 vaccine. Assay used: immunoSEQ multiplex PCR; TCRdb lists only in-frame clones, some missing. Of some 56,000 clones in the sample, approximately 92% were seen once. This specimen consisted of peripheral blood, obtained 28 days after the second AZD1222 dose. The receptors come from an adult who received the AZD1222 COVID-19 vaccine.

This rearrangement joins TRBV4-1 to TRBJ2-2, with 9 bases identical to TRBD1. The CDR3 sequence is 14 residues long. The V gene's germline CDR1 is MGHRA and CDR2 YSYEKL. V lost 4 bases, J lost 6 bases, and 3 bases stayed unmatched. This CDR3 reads CASSRWDRAGELFF. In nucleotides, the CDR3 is TGCGCCAGCAGCCGCTGGGACAGGGCCGGGGAGCTGTTTTTT.

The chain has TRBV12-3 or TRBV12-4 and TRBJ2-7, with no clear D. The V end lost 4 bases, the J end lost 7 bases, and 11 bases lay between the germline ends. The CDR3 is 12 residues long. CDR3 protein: CASSSEVREQYF. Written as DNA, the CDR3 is TGTGCCAGCAGTTCCGAAGTGAGGGAGCAGTACTTC.

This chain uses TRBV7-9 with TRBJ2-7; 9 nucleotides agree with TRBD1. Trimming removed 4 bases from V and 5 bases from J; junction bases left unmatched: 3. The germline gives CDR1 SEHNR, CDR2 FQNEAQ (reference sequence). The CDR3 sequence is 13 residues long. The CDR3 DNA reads TGTGCCAGCAGCTGGACAGGGGCCCACGAGCAGTACTTC. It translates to CASSWTGAHEQYF.

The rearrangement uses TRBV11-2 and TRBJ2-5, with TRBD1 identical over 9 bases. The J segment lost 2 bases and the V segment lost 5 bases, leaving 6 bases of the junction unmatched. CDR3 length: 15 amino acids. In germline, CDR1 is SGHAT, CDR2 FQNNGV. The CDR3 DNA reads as TGTGCCAGCAGCCAAGGGACAGGGCCGCAAGAGACCCAGTACTTC. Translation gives CASSQGTGPQETQYF. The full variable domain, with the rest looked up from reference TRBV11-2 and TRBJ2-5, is EAGVAQSPRYKIIEKRQSVAFWCNPISGHATLYWYQQILGQGPKLLIQFQNNGVVDDSQLPKDRFSAERLKGVDSTLKIQPAKLEDSAVYLCASSQGTGPQETQYFGPGTRLLVL.

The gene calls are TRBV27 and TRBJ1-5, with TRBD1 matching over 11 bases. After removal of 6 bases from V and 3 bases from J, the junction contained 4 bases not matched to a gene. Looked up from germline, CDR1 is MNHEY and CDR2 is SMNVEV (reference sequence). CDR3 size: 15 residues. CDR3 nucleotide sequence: TGTGCCAGCAGCCTGGACAGGGGGCACAATCAGCCCCAGCATTTT. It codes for CASSLDRGHNQPQHF.

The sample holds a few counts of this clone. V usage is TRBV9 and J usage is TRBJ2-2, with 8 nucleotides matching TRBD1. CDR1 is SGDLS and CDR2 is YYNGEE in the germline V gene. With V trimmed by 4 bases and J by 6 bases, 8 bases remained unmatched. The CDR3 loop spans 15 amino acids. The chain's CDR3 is CASSLRQGIPGELFF. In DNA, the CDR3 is TGTGCCAGCAGCCTTCGACAGGGGATCCCCGGGGAGCTGTTTTTT.

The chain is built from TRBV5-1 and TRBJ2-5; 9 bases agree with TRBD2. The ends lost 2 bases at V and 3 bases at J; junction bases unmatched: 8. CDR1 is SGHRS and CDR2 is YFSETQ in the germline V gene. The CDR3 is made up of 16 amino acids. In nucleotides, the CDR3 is TGCGCCAGCAGCTTATATCCTAGCGGGGAAAAAGAGACCCAGTACTTC. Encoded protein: CASSLYPSGEKETQYF.

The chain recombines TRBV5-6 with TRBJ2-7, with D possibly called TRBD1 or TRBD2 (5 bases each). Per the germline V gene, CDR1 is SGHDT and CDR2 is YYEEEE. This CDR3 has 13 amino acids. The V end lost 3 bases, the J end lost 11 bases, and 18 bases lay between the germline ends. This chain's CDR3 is CASSSRDALMEYF. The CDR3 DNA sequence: TGTGCCAGCAGCTCTCGGGACGCGTTGATGGAGTACTTC.